One T cell receptor beta chain is described in this entry. The data originate from a study of blood T cell repertoires in COVID-19. In the study overall: Samples representing acute and convalescent COVID-19 were sourced from the United States, Italy and Spain. PBMCs, B-cell-depleted T cells, or T cells were the source of the cDNA or gDNA that made up the material.

Trimming removed 8 bases from V and 3 bases from J; junction bases left unmatched: 5. This CDR3 comprises 13 residues. Germline V gene sequence: CDR1 LNHDA, CDR2 SQIVND (reference sequence). As processed by the authors: Estimates of nucleated cell counts were drawn from the amplification of reference gene primers. Libraries were prepared by immunoSEQ multiplex PCR; TCRdb keeps only in-frame clonotypes and omits some of them. V and J calls plus clone size are reproduced from that table; the DNA served to infer D and trimming. The data show 90,000 to 120,000 clones, with around 87% seen just once and roughly 15% held by the top ten.

The receptor comes from a man aged 50-60 years with acute or convalescent COVID-19. The specimen sequenced was peripheral blood. The chain links TRBV19 to TRBJ1-1; 8 nucleotides line up with TRBD1. The CDR3 DNA sequence: TGTGCCAGTCGGGGACAGGCCTACACTGAAGCTTTCTTT. This encodes CASRGQAYTEAFF.